This T cell receptor (beta chain) was sequenced during a study of neurological immune-mediated disorders. Study-level points and caveats: Because no CDR3 amino acid sequences were shared across subjects by expanded clones, private repertoires were suggested in all groups. In HTLV-1-associated myelopathy, TCR clonal expansion was greatest, whereas multiple sclerosis had the least, falling below healthy controls.

As to time point: longitudinal time-point 3. This clonotype was observed many times. Its antigen is unidentified. TCRdb recomputed calls from the 5' RACE reads with MiXCR, one row per CDR3 protein. The sample has fewer than 110,000 distinct CDR3 sequences; more than 10% are singletons. Trimming removed 4 bases from V and 3 bases from J, with 7 bases in between. The CDR3 is 13 residues long. The V gene is TRBV12-3 or TRBV12-4, the J gene TRBJ2-1; no firm D call. The sample comprised PBMCs. The TCR comes from a female donor with HTLV-1-associated myelopathy (HAM/TSP). CDR3 residues: CASSSNSYNEQFF. CDR3 DNA: TGTGCCAGCAGTTCCAACAGCTACAATGAGCAGTTCTTC.